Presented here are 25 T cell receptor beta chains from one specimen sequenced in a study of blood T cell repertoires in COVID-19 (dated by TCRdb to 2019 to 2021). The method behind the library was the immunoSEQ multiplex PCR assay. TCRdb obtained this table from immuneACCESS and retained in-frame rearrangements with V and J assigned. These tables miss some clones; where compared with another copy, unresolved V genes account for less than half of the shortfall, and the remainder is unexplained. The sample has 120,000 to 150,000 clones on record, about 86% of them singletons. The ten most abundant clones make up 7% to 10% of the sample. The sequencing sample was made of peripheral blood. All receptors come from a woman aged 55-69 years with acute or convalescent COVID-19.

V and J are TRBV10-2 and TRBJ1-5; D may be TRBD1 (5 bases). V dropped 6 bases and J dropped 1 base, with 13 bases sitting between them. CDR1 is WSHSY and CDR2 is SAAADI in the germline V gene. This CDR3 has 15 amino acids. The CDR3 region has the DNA TGCGCCAGCAGATTGGGGGGAGTCAGCAATCAGCCCCAGCATTTT. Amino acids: CASRLGGVSNQPQHF.

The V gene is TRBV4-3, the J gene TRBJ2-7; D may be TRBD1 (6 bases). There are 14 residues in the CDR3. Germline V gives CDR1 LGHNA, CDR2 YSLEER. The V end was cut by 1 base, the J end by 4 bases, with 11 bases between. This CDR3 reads CASSQAWGPYEQYF. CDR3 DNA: TGCGCCAGCAGCCAAGCTTGGGGGCCTTACGAGCAGTACTTC.

As DNA, the CDR3 is TGTGCGCGGGGGCTAGCGTATGAGCAGTTCTTC. This gives the protein CARGLAYEQFF. V is TRBV30 and J is TRBJ2-1, with D perhaps TRBD2 (7 bases). CDR3 size: 11 residues. Germline V CDR1 and CDR2: GTSNPN, SVGIG (reference sequence).

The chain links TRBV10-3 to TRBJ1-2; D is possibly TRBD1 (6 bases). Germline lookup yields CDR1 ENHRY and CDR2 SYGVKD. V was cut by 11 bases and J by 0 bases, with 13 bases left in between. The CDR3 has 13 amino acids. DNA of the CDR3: TGTGCCGGGGGGGACAAGCCTAACTATGGCTACACCTTC. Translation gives CAGGDKPNYGYTF.

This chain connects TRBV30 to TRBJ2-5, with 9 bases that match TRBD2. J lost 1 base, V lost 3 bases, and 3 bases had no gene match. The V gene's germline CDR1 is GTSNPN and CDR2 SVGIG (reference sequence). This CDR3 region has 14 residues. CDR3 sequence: CAWRLLAGQETQYF. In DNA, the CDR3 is TGTGCCTGGAGGTTACTAGCGGGCCAAGAGACCCAGTACTTC.

As DNA, the CDR3 is TGTGCCAGCAGCCACCCATGGCCTGCGGCCTACGAGCAGTACTTC. Amino acids: CASSHPWPAAYEQYF. This chain connects TRBV14 to TRBJ2-7; D call uncertain. This CDR3 has 15 amino acids. The ends were cut back, 3 bases at V and 2 bases at J, with 14 bases in the middle. The germline V gene has CDR1 SGHDN and CDR2 FVKESK.

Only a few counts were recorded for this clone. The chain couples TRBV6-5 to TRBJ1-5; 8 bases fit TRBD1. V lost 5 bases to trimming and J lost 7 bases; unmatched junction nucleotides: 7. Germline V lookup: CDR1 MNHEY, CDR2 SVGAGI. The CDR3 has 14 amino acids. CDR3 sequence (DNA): TGTGCCAGCAGTCGCGTACAGGGGGGACAGCCCCAGCATTTT. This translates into CASSRVQGGQPQHF.

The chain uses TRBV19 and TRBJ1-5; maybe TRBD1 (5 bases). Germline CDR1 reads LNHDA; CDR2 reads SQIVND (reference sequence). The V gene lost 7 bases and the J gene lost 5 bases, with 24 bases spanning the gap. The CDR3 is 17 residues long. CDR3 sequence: CASNPSQDPLYYQPQHF. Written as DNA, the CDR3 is TGTGCCAGTAACCCATCACAGGATCCCCTTTACTATCAGCCCCAGCATTTT.

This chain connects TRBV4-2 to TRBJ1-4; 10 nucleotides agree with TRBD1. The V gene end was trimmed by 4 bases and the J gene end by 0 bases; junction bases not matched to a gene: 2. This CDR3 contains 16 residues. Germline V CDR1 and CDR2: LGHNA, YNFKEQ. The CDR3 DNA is TGTGCCAGCAGCCTCGGACAGGGGGCAACTAATGAAAAACTGTTTTTT. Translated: CASSLGQGATNEKLFF.

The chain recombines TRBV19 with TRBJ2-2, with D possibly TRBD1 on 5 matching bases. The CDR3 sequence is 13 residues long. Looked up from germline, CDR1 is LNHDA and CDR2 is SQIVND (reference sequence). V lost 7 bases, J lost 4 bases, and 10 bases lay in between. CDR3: CASTTESTGELFF. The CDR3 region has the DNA TGTGCCAGTACGACAGAATCCACCGGGGAGCTGTTTTTT.

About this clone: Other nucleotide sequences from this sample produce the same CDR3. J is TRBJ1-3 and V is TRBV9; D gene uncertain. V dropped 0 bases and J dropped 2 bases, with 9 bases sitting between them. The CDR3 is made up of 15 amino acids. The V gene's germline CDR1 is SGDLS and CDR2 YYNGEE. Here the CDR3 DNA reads TGTGCCAGCAGCGTAGGCGGGGTACCTGGAAACACCATATATTTT. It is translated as CASSVGGVPGNTIYF.

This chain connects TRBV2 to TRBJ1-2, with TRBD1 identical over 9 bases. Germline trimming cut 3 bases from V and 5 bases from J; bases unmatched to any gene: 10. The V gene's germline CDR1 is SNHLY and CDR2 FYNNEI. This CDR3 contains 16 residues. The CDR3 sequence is CASSEGQGIRDYGYTF. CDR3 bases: TGTGCCAGCAGTGAGGGACAGGGAATTCGCGATTATGGCTACACCTTC.

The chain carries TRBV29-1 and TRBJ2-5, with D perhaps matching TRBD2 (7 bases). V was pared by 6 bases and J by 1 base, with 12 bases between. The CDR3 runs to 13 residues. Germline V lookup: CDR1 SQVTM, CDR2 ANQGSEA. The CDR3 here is CSVGRGAQETQYF. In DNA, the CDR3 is TGCAGCGTGGGACGGGGGGCCCAAGAGACCCAGTACTTC. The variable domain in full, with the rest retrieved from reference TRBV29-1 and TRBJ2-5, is SAVISQKPSRDICQRGTSLTIQCQVDSQVTMMFWYRQQPGQSLTLIATANQGSEATYESGFVIDKFPISRPNLTFSTLTVSNMSPEDSSIYLCSVGRGAQETQYFGPGTRLLVL.

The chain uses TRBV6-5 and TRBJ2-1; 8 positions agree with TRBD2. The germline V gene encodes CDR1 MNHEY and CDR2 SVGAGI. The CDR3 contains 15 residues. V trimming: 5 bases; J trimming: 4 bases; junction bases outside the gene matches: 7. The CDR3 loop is CASSPRGGGYNEQFF. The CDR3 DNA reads TGTGCCAGCAGTCCTCGGGGGGGCGGGTACAATGAGCAGTTCTTC.

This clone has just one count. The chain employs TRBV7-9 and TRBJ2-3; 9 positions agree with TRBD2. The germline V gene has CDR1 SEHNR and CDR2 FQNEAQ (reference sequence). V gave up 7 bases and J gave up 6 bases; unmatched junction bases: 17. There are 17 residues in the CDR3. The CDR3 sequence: CASTPGPGLARWDTQYF. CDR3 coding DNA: TGTGCCAGCACCCCAGGACCCGGACTAGCGAGGTGGGATACGCAGTATTTT.

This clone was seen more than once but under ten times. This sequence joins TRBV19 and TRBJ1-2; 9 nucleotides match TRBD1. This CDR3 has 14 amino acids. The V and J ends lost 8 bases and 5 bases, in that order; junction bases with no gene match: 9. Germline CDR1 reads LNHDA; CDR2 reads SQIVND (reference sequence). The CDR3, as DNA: TGTGCCAGTTCACAGGGGGCTCTCTTTTATGGCTACACCTTC. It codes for CASSQGALFYGYTF.

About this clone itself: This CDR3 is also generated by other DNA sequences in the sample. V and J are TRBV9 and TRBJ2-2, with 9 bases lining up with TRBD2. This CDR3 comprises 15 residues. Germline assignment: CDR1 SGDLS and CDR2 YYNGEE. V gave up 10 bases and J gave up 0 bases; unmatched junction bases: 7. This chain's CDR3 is CARGGGPANTGELFF. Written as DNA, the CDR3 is TGTGCCCGCGGGGGGGGTCCAGCGAACACCGGGGAGCTGTTTTTT.

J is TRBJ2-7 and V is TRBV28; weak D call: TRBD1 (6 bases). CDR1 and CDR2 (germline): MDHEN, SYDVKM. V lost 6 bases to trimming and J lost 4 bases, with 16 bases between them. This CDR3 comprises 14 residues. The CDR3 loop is CASRAPGQTYEQYF. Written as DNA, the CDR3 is TGTGCCAGCAGGGCCCCGGGACAAACTTACGAGCAGTACTTC.

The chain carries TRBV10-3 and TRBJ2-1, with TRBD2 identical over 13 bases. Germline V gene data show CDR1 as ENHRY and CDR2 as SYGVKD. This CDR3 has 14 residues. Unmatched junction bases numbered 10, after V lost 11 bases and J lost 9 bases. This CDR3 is CASGLAGATGEQFF. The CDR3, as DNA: TGTGCCTCCGGACTAGCGGGGGCTACGGGTGAGCAGTTCTTC.

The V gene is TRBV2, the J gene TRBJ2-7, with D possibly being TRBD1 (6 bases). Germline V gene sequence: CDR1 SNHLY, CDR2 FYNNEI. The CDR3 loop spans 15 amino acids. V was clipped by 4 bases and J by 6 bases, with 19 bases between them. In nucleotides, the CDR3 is TGTGCCAGCAGTGTAACAGGGCTATTATACTCCGAGCAGTACTTC. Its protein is CASSVTGLLYSEQYF. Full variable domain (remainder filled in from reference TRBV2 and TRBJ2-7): EPEVTQTPSHQVTQMGQEVILRCVPISNHLYFYWYRQILGQKVEFLVSFYNNEISEKSEIFDDQFSVERPDGSNFTLKIRSTKLEDSAMYFCASSVTGLLYSEQYFGPGTRLTVT.

This CDR3 is CAMGQAAYEQYF. CDR3 coding DNA: TGTGCCATGGGACAGGCAGCATACGAGCAGTACTTC. This sequence joins TRBV10-3 and TRBJ2-7; 8 nucleotides align to TRBD1. V was pared by 9 bases and J by 4 bases, with 5 bases of the junction left unmatched. The germline V gene encodes CDR1 ENHRY and CDR2 SYGVKD. The CDR3 is 12 amino acids.

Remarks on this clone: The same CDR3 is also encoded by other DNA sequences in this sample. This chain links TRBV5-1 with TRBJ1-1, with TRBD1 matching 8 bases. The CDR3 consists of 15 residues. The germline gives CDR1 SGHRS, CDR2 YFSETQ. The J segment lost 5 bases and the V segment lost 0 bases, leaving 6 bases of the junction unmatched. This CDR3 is CASSLAGQGWTEAFF. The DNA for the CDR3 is TGCGCCAGCAGCTTGGCCGGACAGGGCTGGACTGAAGCTTTCTTT.

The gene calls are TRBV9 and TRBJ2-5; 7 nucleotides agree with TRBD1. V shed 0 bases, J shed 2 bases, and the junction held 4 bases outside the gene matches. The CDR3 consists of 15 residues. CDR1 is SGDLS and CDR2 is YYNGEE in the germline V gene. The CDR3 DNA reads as TGTGCCAGCAGCGTAGAGGGGACAGCTCAAGAGACCCAGTACTTC. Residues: CASSVEGTAQETQYF.

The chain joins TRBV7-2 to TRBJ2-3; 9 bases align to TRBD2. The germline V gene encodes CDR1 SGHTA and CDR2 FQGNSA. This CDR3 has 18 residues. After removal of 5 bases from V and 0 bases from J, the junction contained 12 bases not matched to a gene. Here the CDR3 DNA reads TGTGCCAGCAGCCTTCCTAACGCGCTAGCGGGGAGCACAGATACGCAGTATTTT. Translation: CASSLPNALAGSTDTQYF.

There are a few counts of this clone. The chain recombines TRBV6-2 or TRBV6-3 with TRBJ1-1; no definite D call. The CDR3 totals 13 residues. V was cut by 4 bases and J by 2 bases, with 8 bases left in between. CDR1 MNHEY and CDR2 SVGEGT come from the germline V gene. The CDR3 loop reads CASSFWSNTEAFF. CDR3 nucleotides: TGTGCCAGCAGTTTCTGGAGCAACACTGAAGCTTTCTTT.